Listed here are 13 T cell receptor beta chains from one sample, sequenced in a study of PD-1 blockade in classical Hodgkin lymphoma. Regarding time point: cycle 4 day 1 (C4D1), after five to seven weeks of nivolumab. Each patient experienced a relapse that followed autologous stem cell transplantation, and brentuximab vedotin exposure varied. Researchers report purifying CD4+ T cells from thawed PBMCs by magnetic negative selection. TCRdb's table, derived via immunoSEQ multiplex PCR, lists solely in-frame clones and lacks some. The repertoire includes about 22,000 clones, approximately 65% of them detected once, and around 1.2% sits in the top ten. Sequenced material: CD4+ T cells from blood, taken before the fourth cycle of nivolumab. The source of these receptors is a human donor with classical Hodgkin lymphoma.

There are a few counts of this clone. The chain has TRBV19 and TRBJ1-5; D may be TRBD1 (6 bases). The CDR3 has 17 residues. Germline V gene lookup returns CDR1 LNHDA and CDR2 SQIVND (reference sequence). V lost 3 bases to trimming and J lost 5 bases, with 20 bases between them. The CDR3 bases are TGTGCCAGTAGTATCGACAGGACCCCGTTTCGCGATCAGCCCCAGCATTTT. It encodes CASSIDRTPFRDQPQHF.

J is TRBJ1-2 and V is TRBV5-6, with D perhaps matching TRBD1 (5 bases). CDR1 SGHDT and CDR2 YYEEEE come from the germline V gene. Trimming left V 0 bases short and J 9 bases short, with 12 bases between. This CDR3 is 13 amino acids long. Here the CDR3 reads CASSLVGVQRYTF. The CDR3 DNA is TGTGCCAGCAGCTTGGTAGGGGTCCAACGCTACACCTTC. Variable domain in full (rest from reference TRBV5-6 and TRBJ1-2): DAGVTQSPTHLIKTRGQQVTLRCSPKSGHDTVSWYQQALGQGPQFIFQYYEEEERQRGNFPDRFSGHQFPNYSSELNVNALLLGDSALYLCASSLVGVQRYTFGSGTRLTVV.

V gene TRBV20-1 combines with J gene TRBJ1-1, with D possibly matching TRBD1 (5 bases). V gave up 5 bases and J gave up 10 bases, with 11 bases separating them. The germline CDR1 and CDR2 sequences are DFQATT and SNEGSKA (reference sequence). The CDR3 totals 10 residues. This chain's CDR3 is CSAERDGAFF. CDR3 DNA sequence: TGCAGTGCTGAACGGGACGGAGCTTTCTTT.

The genes are TRBV5-1 and TRBJ2-5, with D possibly being TRBD1 (6 bases). This CDR3 comprises 16 residues. The germline V and J ends were trimmed by 0 bases and 4 bases, with 16 bases remaining between them. CDR1 and CDR2 (germline): SGHRS, YFSETQ. CDR3 in DNA: TGCGCCAGCAGCTTGGGGGCACGGGACAACAGAGAGACCCAGTACTTC. This translates into CASSLGARDNRETQYF.

This sequence joins TRBV30 and TRBJ1-6; TRBD1 might be the D (6 bases). CDR1 is GTSNPN, CDR2 SVGIG, per germline (reference sequence). The CDR3 runs 14 residues. The V gene lost 3 bases and the J gene lost 5 bases, with 11 bases spanning the gap. The CDR3 reads CAWSLQGDNSPLHF. As DNA, the CDR3 is TGTGCCTGGAGCTTACAGGGCGATAATTCACCCCTCCACTTT.

J is TRBJ1-1 and V is TRBV6-5; D uncertain. The CDR3 extends over 14 amino acids. Germline V gene lookup returns CDR1 MNHEY and CDR2 SVGAGI. Trimming took 8 bases from V and 2 from J, leaving 15 bases between them. The CDR3 DNA follows: TGTGCCAGCGCCGGGCATCAGAGAAACACTGAAGCTTTCTTT. Amino acids: CASAGHQRNTEAFF.

V and J are TRBV4-3 and TRBJ2-3; D is tentatively TRBD1 or TRBD2 (6 bases each). This CDR3 comprises 17 residues. Per the germline V gene, CDR1 is LGHNA and CDR2 is YSLEER. The germline V and J ends were trimmed by 4 bases and 6 bases, with 23 bases remaining between them. The DNA of the CDR3 is TGCGCCAGCAGCCCCAAGGTACAGGGATTGGGAGGTGATACGCAGTATTTT. Translation: CASSPKVQGLGGDTQYF.

This rearrangement joins TRBV15 to TRBJ1-2, with a possible D match to TRBD1 (5 bases). This CDR3 region has 15 residues. Germline loops: CDR1 LNHNV, CDR2 YYDKDF (reference sequence). V was pared by 0 bases and J by 4 bases, with 12 bases between. The CDR3 region is CATSRDVGGVYGYTF. The CDR3 bases are TGTGCCACCAGCAGAGATGTGGGGGGGGTCTATGGCTACACCTTC.

The chain couples TRBV7-2 to TRBJ1-4; D perhaps matches TRBD1 (6 bases). Germline CDR1 reads SGHTA; CDR2 reads FQGNSA. Trimming removed 1 base from V and 7 bases from J, with 13 bases in between. The CDR3 is made up of 15 amino acids. As DNA, the CDR3 is TGTGCCAGCAGCTTAGTCAGGGGCCCGGGTGAAAAACTGTTTTTT. Its translation is CASSLVRGPGEKLFF.

The V gene is TRBV5-1, the J gene TRBJ1-5, with D possibly being TRBD1 (5 bases). Per the germline V gene, CDR1 is SGHRS and CDR2 is YFSETQ. V was trimmed by 5 bases and J by 2 bases, leaving 14 bases between them. The CDR3 covers 15 residues. The CDR3, as DNA: TGCGCCAGCAGTCTGTTGGGGGGAGGCAATCAGCCCCAGCATTTT. It encodes CASSLLGGGNQPQHF.

The rearrangement links TRBV20-1 to TRBJ1-5; D is unclear. With 2 bases removed from V and 10 bases from J, the gap between germline ends came to 9 bases. CDR1 and CDR2 (germline): DFQATT, SNEGSKA (reference sequence). The length of the CDR3 is 11 residues. The DNA of the CDR3 is TGCAGTGCTAGATCGGGTCAACCCCAGCATTTT. It translates to CSARSGQPQHF.

The V and J genes are TRBV5-4 and TRBJ2-7; 9 bases fit TRBD1. Germline assignment: CDR1 SGHNT and CDR2 YYREEE (reference sequence). Trimming cost V 0 bases and J 4 bases; bases outside gene matches: 5. The CDR3 is 15 residues long. The CDR3: CASSLGVDRGYEQYF. The DNA for the CDR3 is TGTGCCAGCAGCTTGGGGGTGGACAGGGGTTACGAGCAGTACTTC.

V and J are TRBV7-6 and TRBJ2-2; the match to TRBD2 covers 7 bases. The CDR3 spans 15 residues. V was clipped by 5 bases and J by 6 bases; unmatched bases: 9. Per the germline V gene, CDR1 is SGHVS and CDR2 is FNYEAQ. The chain's CDR3 is CASSQRGGIAGELFF. Written as DNA, the CDR3 is TGTGCCAGCAGCCAAAGGGGAGGGATCGCCGGGGAGCTGTTTTTT.